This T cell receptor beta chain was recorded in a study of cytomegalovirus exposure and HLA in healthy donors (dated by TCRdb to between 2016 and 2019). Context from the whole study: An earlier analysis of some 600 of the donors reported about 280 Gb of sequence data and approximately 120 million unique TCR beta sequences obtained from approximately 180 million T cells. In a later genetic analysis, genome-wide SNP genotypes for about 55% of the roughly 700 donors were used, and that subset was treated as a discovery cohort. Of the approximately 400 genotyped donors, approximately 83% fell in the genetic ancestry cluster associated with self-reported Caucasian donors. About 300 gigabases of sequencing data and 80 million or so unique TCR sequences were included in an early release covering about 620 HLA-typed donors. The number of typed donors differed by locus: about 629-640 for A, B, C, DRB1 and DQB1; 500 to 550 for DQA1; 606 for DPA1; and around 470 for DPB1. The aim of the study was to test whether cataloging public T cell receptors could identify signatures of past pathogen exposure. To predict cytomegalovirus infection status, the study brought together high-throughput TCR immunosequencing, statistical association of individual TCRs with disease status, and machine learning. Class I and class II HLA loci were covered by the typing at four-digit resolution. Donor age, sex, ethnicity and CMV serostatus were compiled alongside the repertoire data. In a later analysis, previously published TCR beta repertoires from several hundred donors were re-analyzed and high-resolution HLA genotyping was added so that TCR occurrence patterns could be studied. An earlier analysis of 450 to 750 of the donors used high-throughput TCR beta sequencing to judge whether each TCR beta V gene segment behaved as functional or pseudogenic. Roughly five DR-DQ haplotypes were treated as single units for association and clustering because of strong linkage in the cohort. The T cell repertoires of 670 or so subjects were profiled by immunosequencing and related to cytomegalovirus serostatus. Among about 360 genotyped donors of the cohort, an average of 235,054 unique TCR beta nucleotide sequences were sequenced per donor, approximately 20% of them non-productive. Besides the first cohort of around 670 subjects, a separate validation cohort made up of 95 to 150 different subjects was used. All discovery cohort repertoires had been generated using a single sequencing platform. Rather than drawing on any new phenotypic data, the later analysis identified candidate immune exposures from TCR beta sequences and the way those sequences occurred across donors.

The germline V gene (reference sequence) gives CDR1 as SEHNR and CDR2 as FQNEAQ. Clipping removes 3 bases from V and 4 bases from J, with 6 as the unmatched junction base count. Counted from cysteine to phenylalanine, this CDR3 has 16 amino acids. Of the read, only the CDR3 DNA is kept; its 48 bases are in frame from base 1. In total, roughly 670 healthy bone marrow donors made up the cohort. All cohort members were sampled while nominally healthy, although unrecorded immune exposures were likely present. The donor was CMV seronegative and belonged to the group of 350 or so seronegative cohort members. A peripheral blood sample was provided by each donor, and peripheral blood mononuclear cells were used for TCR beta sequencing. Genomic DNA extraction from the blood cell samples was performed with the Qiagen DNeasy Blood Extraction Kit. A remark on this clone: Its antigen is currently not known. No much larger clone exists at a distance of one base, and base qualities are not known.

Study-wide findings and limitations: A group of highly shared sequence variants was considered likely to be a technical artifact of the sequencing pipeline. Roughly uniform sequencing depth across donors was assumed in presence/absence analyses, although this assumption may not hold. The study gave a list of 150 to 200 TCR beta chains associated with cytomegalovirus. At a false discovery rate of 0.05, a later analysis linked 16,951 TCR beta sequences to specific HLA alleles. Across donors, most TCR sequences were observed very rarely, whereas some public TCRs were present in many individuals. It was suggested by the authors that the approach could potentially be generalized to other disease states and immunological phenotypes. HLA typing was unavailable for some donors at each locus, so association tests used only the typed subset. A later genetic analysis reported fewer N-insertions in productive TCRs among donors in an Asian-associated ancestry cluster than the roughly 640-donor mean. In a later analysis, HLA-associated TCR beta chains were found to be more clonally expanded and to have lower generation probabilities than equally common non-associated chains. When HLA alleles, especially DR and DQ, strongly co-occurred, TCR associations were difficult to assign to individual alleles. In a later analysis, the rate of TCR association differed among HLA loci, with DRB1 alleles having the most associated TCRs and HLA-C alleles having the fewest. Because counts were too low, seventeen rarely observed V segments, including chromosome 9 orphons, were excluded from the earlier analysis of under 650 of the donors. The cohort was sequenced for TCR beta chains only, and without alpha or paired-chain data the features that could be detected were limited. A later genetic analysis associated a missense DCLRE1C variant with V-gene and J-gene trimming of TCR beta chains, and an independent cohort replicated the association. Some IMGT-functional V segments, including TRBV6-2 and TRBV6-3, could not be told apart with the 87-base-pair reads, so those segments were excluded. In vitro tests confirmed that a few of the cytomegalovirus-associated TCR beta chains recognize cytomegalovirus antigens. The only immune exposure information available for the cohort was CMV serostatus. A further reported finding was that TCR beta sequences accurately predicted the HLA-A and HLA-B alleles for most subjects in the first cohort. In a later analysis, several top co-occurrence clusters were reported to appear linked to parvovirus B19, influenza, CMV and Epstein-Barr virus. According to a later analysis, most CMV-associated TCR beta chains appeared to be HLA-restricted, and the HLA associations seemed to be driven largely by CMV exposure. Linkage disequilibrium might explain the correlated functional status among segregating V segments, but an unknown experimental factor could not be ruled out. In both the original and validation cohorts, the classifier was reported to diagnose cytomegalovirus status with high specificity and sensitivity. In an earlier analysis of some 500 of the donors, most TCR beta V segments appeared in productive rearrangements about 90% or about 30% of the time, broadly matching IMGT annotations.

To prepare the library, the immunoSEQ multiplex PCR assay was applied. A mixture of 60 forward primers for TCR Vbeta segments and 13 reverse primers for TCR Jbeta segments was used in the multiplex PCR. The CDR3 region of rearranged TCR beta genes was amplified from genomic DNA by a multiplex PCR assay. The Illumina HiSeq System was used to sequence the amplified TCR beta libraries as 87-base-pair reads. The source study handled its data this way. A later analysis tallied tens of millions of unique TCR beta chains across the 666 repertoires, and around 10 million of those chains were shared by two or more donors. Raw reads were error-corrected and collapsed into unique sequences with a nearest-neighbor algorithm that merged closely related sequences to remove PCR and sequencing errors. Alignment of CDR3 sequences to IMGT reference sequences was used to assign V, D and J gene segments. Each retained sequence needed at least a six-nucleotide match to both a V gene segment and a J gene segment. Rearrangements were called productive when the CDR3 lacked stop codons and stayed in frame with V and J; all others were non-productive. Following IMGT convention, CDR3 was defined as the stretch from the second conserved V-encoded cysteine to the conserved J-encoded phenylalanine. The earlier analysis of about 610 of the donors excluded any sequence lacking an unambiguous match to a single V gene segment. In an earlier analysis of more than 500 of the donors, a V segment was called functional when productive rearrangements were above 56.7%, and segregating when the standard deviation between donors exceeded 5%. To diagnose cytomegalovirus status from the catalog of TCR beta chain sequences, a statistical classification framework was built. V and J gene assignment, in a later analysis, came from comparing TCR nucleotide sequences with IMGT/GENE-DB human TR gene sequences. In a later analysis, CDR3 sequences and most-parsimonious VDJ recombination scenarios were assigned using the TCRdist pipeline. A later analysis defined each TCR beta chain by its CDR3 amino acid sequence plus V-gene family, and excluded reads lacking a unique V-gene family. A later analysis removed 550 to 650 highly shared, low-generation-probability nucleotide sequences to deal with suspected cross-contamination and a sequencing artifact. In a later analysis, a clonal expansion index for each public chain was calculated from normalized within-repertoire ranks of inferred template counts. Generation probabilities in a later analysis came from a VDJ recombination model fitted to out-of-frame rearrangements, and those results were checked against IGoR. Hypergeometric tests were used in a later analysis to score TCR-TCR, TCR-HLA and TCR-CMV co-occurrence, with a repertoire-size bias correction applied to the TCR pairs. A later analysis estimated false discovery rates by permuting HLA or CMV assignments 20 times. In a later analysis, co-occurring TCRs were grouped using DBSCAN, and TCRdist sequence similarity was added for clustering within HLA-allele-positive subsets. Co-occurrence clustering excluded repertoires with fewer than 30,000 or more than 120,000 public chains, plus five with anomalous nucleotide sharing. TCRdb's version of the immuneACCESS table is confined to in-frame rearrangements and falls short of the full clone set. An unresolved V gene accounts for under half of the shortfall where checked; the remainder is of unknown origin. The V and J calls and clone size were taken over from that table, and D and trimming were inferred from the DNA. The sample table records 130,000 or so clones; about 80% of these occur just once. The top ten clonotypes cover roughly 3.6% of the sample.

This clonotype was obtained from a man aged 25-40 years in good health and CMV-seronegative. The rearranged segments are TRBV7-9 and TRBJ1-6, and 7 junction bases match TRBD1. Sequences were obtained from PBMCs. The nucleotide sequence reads TGTGCCAGCAGCTTTGACAGGGATAATTATAATTCACCCCTCCACTTT. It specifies CASSFDRDNYNSPLHF.